This entry lists 30 T cell receptor beta chains sequenced from one sample in a study of cytomegalovirus exposure and HLA in healthy donors. In the PCR, 60 Vbeta and 13 Jbeta primers were used. Using immunoSEQ multiplex PCR, the repertoire was profiled, and TCRdb retains in-frame clones only, with some absent. The table includes 100,000 or so clones, roughly 77% detected once. The specimen was PBMCs. The receptor source for this set is a middle-aged man in good health and CMV-seronegative.

V is TRBV6-5 and J is TRBJ1-5, with D perhaps matching TRBD1 (5 bases). The ends were cut back, 0 bases at V and 10 bases at J, with 10 bases in the middle. From germline, CDR1 is MNHEY and CDR2 SVGAGI. This CDR3 region has 13 residues. The CDR3 bases are TGTGCCAGCAGTTACTCCTTGACAGCACCCCAGCATTTT. The encoded protein is CASSYSLTAPQHF.

This chain joins TRBV27 and TRBJ2-1, with 9 bases aligning to TRBD1. From germline, CDR1 is MNHEY and CDR2 SMNVEV (reference sequence). V lost 4 bases and J lost 3; bases outside the gene matches: 4. The CDR3 extends over 15 amino acids. The CDR3 loop reads CASSSPGQGYNEQFF. The CDR3 DNA is TGTGCCAGCAGTTCCCCGGGACAGGGCTACAATGAGCAGTTCTTC.

The chain uses TRBV27 and TRBJ1-4; D is unclear. The CDR3 has 15 amino acids. V gave up 5 bases and J gave up 0 bases, with 10 bases separating them. The germline gives CDR1 MNHEY, CDR2 SMNVEV (reference sequence). In nucleotides, the CDR3 is TGTGCCAGCAGTCCCTCCGGAGCAACTAATGAAAAACTGTTTTTT. It translates to CASSPSGATNEKLFF.

Regarding this clone: An end of the junction differs from the germline gene, which may be a read error. The chain employs TRBV2 and TRBJ1-2, with a weak D call TRBD1 (5 bases). The V gene's germline CDR1 is SNHLY and CDR2 FYNNEI. There are 13 residues in the CDR3. DNA for the CDR3: TGTGCCAGCAATGAAGAGACAGTCTATGGCTACACCTTC. Translated: CASNEETVYGYTF.

The chain has TRBV5-1 and TRBJ2-5; 8 bases are shared with TRBD1. Germline CDR1 SGHRS, CDR2 YFSETQ. The CDR3 is 14 residues long. V was clipped by 3 bases and J by 7 bases; unmatched bases: 8. DNA for the CDR3: TGCGCCAGCAGCTCCGGACAGGGTCAGGGGACCCAGTACTTC. Residues: CASSSGQGQGTQYF.

This clone was picked up one time. The J gene is TRBJ2-1, the V gene TRBV13, with D possibly matching TRBD2 (6 bases). Germline loops: CDR1 PRHDT, CDR2 FYEKMQ (reference sequence). Trimming pared 5 bases from V and 13 bases from J, leaving 15 bases between. This CDR3 has 12 residues. The CDR3 is CASSPPGGIQFF. The CDR3 DNA sequence: TGTGCCAGCAGCCCCCCTGGGGGGATTCAGTTCTTC. The full variable domain, with the rest looked up from reference TRBV13 and TRBJ2-1, is AAGVIQSPRHLIKEKRETATLKCYPIPRHDTVYWYQQGPGQDPQFLISFYEKMQSDKGSIPDRFSAQQFSDYHSELNMSSLELGDSALYFCASSPPGGIQFFGPGTRLTVL.

On this clone: This CDR3 is also generated by other DNA sequences in the sample. The rearrangement links TRBV5-8 to TRBJ1-2, with 11 positions matching TRBD1. Germline loops: CDR1 SGHTS, CDR2 YDEGEE. J was trimmed by 3 bases and V by 4 bases; bases with no gene match: 5. The CDR3 covers 15 residues. Written as DNA, the CDR3 is TGTGCCAGCAGCCCACGGACAGGGGGCTACTATGGCTACACCTTC. Its protein is CASSPRTGGYYGYTF.

The chain joins TRBV2 to TRBJ2-2; 8 bases are a match to TRBD1. CDR3 length: 14 residues. V lost 7 bases to trimming and J lost 0 bases; unmatched junction nucleotides: 1. Per the germline V gene, CDR1 is SNHLY and CDR2 is FYNNEI. The CDR3 region has the DNA TGTGCCAGCAAACAGGGGGCGAACACCGGGGAGCTGTTTTTT. Its protein product is CASKQGANTGELFF.

The J gene is TRBJ2-1, the V gene TRBV14, with 8 bases matching TRBD1. From germline, CDR1 is SGHDN and CDR2 FVKESK. The CDR3 is 13 amino acids. V trimming: 0 bases; J trimming: 13 bases; junction bases outside the gene matches: 5. The chain's CDR3 is CASSQDRQGAQFF. In DNA form, the CDR3 reads TGTGCCAGCAGCCAAGATCGGCAGGGGGCACAGTTCTTC.

The chain recombines TRBV5-4 with TRBJ1-1; 7 bases are a match to TRBD1. Trimming took 4 bases from V and 2 from J; bases not matched to a gene: 8. The germline CDR1 and CDR2 sequences are SGHNT and YYREEE (reference sequence). The CDR3 is made up of 15 amino acids. The CDR3 is CASSEPTGANTEAFF. CDR3 nucleotide sequence: TGTGCCAGCAGCGAACCCACAGGGGCAAACACTGAAGCTTTCTTT.

The chain is built from TRBV2 and TRBJ2-2; 7 nucleotides line up with TRBD1. Germline-derived CDR1 and CDR2 are SNHLY and FYNNEI. V was pared by 4 bases and J by 1 base, with 9 bases of the junction left unmatched. This CDR3 comprises 17 residues. The CDR3 region is CASSVRWDSLNTGELFF. CDR3 bases: TGTGCCAGCAGTGTTCGCTGGGACAGTCTGAACACCGGGGAGCTGTTTTTT. The whole variable domain, filled in from reference TRBV2 and TRBJ2-2, reads EPEVTQTPSHQVTQMGQEVILRCVPISNHLYFYWYRQILGQKVEFLVSFYNNEISEKSEIFDDQFSVERPDGSNFTLKIRSTKLEDSAMYFCASSVRWDSLNTGELFFGEGSRLTVL.

This clone was detected a few times. V gene TRBV6-1 combines with J gene TRBJ1-5, with 9 bases identical to TRBD1. This CDR3 region has 15 residues. V lost 6 bases, J lost 6 bases, and 9 bases stayed unmatched. The germline V gene encodes CDR1 MNHNS and CDR2 SASEGT. The CDR3, as DNA: TGTGCCAGCAGCGCAACCGGGACAGGGACTCAGCCCCAGCATTTT. Its translation: CASSATGTGTQPQHF.

V is TRBV5-6 and J is TRBJ1-6; the D gene is possibly TRBD1 (6 bases). CDR1 and CDR2 (germline): SGHDT, YYEEEE. The CDR3 is made up of 15 amino acids. Trimming stripped 2 bases from V and 5 bases from J, with 11 bases between. The CDR3 nucleotides are TGTGCCAGCAGCTTACCGGACAGAGATAATTCACCCCTCCACTTT. Residues: CASSLPDRDNSPLHF.

The rearrangement joins TRBV18 to TRBJ2-7; possible D gene TRBD1, 6 bases. V shed 3 bases and J shed 0 bases, with 12 bases lying between them. Germline values: CDR1 KGHSH, CDR2 LQKENI. This CDR3 is built from 15 residues. The CDR3 nucleotides read TGTGCCAGCTCACCTCTGACAGGCTTCTCCTACGAGCAGTACTTC. Its translation is CASSPLTGFSYEQYF.

The J gene is TRBJ2-1, the V gene TRBV19; 13 positions match TRBD2. CDR3 length: 18 amino acids. V lost 4 bases to trimming and J lost 0 bases; unmatched junction nucleotides: 6. Per the germline V gene, CDR1 is LNHDA and CDR2 is SQIVND (reference sequence). The CDR3, as DNA: TGTGCCAGTAGTACGGGACTAGCGGGGCCAAGCTCCTACAATGAGCAGTTCTTC. It is translated as CASSTGLAGPSSYNEQFF.

The V and J genes are TRBV28 and TRBJ1-3; possibly TRBD1 for D (6 bases). Deletions cut 5 bases from V and 2 bases from J, with 16 bases between. The CDR3 is made up of 16 amino acids. Germline assignment: CDR1 MDHEN and CDR2 SYDVKM. The CDR3 region is CASSAAQGLAGNTIYF. CDR3 DNA sequence: TGTGCCAGCAGTGCGGCACAGGGTTTAGCTGGAAACACCATATATTTT.

The chain is built from TRBV7-2 and TRBJ1-6; TRBD1 agrees at 10 bases. The V gene's germline CDR1 is SGHTA and CDR2 FQGNSA. The CDR3 totals 19 residues. V lost 7 bases and J lost 7; bases outside the gene matches: 19. Here the CDR3 DNA reads TGTGCCAGCACCAAGAGTCGGGACAGGGGCTCAAAATCGAATTCACCCCTCCACTTT. Its translation is CASTKSRDRGSKSNSPLHF.

The rearrangement links TRBV28 to TRBJ2-7; 8 bases are a match to TRBD1. Losses at the gene ends were 6 bases for V and 3 bases for J; bases not matched to a gene: 7. This CDR3 is built from 14 residues. CDR1 MDHEN and CDR2 SYDVKM come from the germline V gene. CDR3 amino acids: CASRTTGGHYEQYF. The DNA for the CDR3 is TGTGCCAGCAGGACTACAGGGGGGCACTACGAGCAGTACTTC.

The chain carries TRBV4-3 and TRBJ1-2; D remains unclear. CDR1 is LGHNA, CDR2 YSLEER, per germline. This CDR3 has 15 amino acids. The V and J ends lost 0 bases and 6 bases respectively, with 14 bases between them. The CDR3 protein is CASSQEGMGRDGYTF. As DNA, the CDR3 is TGCGCCAGCAGCCAAGAGGGAATGGGGAGGGATGGCTACACCTTC.

This clone has just a few counts. V usage is TRBV5-1 and J usage is TRBJ1-2, with TRBD1 matching over 9 bases. The trim removed 6 bases at V and 8 bases at J, leaving 11 bases unmatched. CDR3 length: 14 amino acids. In germline, CDR1 is SGHRS, CDR2 YFSETQ. The CDR3 DNA reads as TGCGCCAGCAAAGACAGGGGGAATGCATGGGGCTACACCTTC. Its translation: CASKDRGNAWGYTF.

The V gene is TRBV5-4, the J gene TRBJ2-5; tentatively, D is TRBD2 (7 bases). V was trimmed by 3 bases and J by 5 bases, leaving 17 bases between them. Per the germline V gene, CDR1 is SGHNT and CDR2 is YYREEE (reference sequence). The CDR3 is made up of 15 amino acids. The DNA of the CDR3 is TGTGCCAGCAGCTCGCGCTTAGGGGGGGCGGAGACCCAGTACTTC. It yields the protein CASSSRLGGAETQYF.

CDR3 residues: CASSVGARDRYNEQFF. Written as DNA, the CDR3 is TGTGCCAGCAGCGTAGGGGCCCGGGACAGGTACAATGAGCAGTTCTTC. The V gene is TRBV9, the J gene TRBJ2-1; 8 positions agree with TRBD1. CDR1 SGDLS and CDR2 YYNGEE come from the germline V gene. The CDR3 totals 16 residues. V shed 0 bases and J 4 bases; nucleotides not matched to a gene: 6.

Only a few counts were recorded for this clone. This chain links TRBV2 with TRBJ1-1, with D perhaps TRBD1 (5 bases). This CDR3 region has 17 residues. CDR1 is SNHLY, CDR2 FYNNEI, per germline. V was clipped by 5 bases and J by 0 bases, with 19 bases between them. The CDR3, as DNA: TGTGCCAGCAGTTTCGGCGGGGGAATAGGGATGAACACTGAAGCTTTCTTT. Amino acids: CASSFGGGIGMNTEAFF. Full variable domain (rest looked up from reference TRBV2 and TRBJ1-1): EPEVTQTPSHQVTQMGQEVILRCVPISNHLYFYWYRQILGQKVEFLVSFYNNEISEKSEIFDDQFSVERPDGSNFTLKIRSTKLEDSAMYFCASSFGGGIGMNTEAFFGQGTRLTVV.

The V call is TRBV5-1, the J call TRBJ1-1; D gene unclear. Germline V gene lookup returns CDR1 SGHRS and CDR2 YFSETQ. Trimming pared 0 bases from V and 4 bases from J, leaving 10 bases between. This CDR3 spans 14 amino acids. CDR3 bases: TGCGCCAGCAGCTTGGCTGGGGAGACCACTGAAGCTTTCTTT. Its protein product is CASSLAGETTEAFF.

The genes are TRBV5-1 and TRBJ2-3; weak D call: TRBD2 (5 bases). Germline values: CDR1 SGHRS, CDR2 YFSETQ. The length of the CDR3 is 15 residues. Trimming stripped 3 bases from V and 0 bases from J, with 11 bases between. The CDR3 DNA reads as TGCGCCAGCAGCTCGGGGAGCCCTAGCACAGATACGCAGTATTTT. The encoded protein is CASSSGSPSTDTQYF.

This clone was counted only a few times. The junction departs from the called germline gene at one end, perhaps through a read error. The rearrangement links TRBV7-9 to TRBJ2-5, with TRBD1 identical over 7 bases. Germline V CDR1 and CDR2: SEHNR, FQNEAQ (reference sequence). The CDR3 has 16 residues. The CDR3 spells CSSSLRDSLYQETQYF. In DNA, the CDR3 is TGTTCCAGCAGCCTACGGGACAGTTTGTACCAAGAGACCCAGTACTTC.

The rearrangement joins TRBV9 to TRBJ2-1, with 9 bases fitting TRBD1. From germline, CDR1 is SGDLS and CDR2 YYNGEE. With 2 bases clipped from V and 6 bases from J, the junction kept 18 bases outside the gene matches. CDR3 length: 19 residues. This CDR3 reads CASSVAGTGRGVDSNEQFF. Written as DNA, the CDR3 is TGTGCCAGCAGCGTTGCCGGGACAGGGAGGGGGGTCGACAGCAATGAGCAGTTCTTC.

CDR3 in DNA: TGTGCCAGTAGTATTAGCCGCCCGGAAGATACGCAGTATTTT. This codes for CASSISRPEDTQYF. V gene TRBV19 combines with J gene TRBJ2-3, with D unclear. V lost 3 bases and J 5 bases, leaving 12 bases between the germline ends. In germline, CDR1 is LNHDA, CDR2 SQIVND (reference sequence). This CDR3 has 14 residues. Full variable domain (rest looked up from reference TRBV19 and TRBJ2-3): DGGITQSPKYLFRKEGQNVTLSCEQNLNHDAMYWYRQDPGQGLRLIYYSQIVNDFQKGDIAEGYSVSREKKESFPLTVTSAQKNPTAFYLCASSISRPEDTQYFGPGTRLTVL.

CDR3 nucleotides: TGTGCCAGCAGCAAAGCAGGCAGGCGGGTTTTGGGCAATCAGCCCCAGCATTTT. Translating it yields CASSKAGRRVLGNQPQHF. The genes are TRBV21-1 and TRBJ1-5. TRBV21-1 is designated a pseudogene. This CDR3 region has 18 residues.

The chain couples TRBV4-3 to TRBJ1-2, with TRBD1 as a possible D gene (6 bases). Trimming stripped 2 bases from V and 8 bases from J, with 18 bases between. From germline, CDR1 is LGHNA and CDR2 YSLEER. This CDR3 is 15 amino acids long. The CDR3 loop is CASSQRTEDFRGYTF. The CDR3, as DNA: TGCGCCAGCAGCCAAAGGACAGAGGATTTCAGGGGCTACACCTTC.